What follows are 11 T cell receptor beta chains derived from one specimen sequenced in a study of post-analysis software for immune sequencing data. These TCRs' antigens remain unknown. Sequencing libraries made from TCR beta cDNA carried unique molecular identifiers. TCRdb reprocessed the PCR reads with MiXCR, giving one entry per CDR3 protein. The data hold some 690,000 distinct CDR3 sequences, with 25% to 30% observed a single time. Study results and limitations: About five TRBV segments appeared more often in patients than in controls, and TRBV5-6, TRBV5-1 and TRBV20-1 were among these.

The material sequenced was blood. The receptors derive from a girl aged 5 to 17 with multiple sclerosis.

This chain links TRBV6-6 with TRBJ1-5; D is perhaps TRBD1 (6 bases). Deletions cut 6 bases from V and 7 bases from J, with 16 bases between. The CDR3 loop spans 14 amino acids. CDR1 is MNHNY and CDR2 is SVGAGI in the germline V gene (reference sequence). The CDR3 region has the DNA TGTGCCAGCAGGCCCGGGACAATGGCCCAGCCCCAGCATTTT. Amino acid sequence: CASRPGTMAQPQHF.

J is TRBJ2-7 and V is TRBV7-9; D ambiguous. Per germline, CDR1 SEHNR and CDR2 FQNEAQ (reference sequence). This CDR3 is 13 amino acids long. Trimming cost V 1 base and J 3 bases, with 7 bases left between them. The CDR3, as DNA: TGTGCCAGCAGCTTAGACTCAGACTACGAGCAGTACTTC. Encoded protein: CASSLDSDYEQYF.

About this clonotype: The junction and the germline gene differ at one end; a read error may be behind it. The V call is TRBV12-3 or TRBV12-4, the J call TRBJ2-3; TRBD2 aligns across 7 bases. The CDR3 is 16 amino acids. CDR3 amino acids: CASSNPGGRSTDAQYF. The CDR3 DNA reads TGTGCCAGCAGCAACCCGGGGGGACGGTCAACAGATGCGCAGTATTTT.

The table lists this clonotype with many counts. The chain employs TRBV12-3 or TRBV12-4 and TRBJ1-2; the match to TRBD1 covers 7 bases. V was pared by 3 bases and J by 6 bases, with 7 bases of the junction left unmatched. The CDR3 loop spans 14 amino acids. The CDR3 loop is CASSFWAGGDGYTF. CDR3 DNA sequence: TGTGCCAGCAGTTTCTGGGCAGGGGGGGATGGCTACACCTTC.

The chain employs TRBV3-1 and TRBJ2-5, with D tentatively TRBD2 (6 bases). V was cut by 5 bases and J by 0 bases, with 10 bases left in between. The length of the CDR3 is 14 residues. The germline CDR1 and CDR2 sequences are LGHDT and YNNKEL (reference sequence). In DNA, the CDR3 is TGTGCCAGCAGCGCCCGGGACTACCAAGAGACCCAGTACTTC. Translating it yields CASSARDYQETQYF.

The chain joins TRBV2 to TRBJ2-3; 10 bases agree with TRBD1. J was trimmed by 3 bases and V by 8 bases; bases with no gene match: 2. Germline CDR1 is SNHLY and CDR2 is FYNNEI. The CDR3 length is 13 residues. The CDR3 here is CASWDRGTDTQYF. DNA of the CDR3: TGTGCCAGCTGGGACAGGGGTACAGATACGCAGTATTTT.

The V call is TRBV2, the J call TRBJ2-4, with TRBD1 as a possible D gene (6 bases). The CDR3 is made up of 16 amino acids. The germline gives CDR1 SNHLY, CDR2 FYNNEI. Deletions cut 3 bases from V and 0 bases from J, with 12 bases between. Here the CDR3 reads CASSDRDILAKNIQYF. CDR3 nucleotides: TGTGCCAGCAGTGACCGGGACATACTAGCCAAAAACATTCAGTACTTC.

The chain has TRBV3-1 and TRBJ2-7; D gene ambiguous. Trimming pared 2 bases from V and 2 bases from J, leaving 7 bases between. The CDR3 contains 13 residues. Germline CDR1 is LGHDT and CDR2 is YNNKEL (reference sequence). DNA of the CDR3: TGTGCCAGCAGCCAATTTGGGACCTACGAGCAGTACTTC. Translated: CASSQFGTYEQYF.

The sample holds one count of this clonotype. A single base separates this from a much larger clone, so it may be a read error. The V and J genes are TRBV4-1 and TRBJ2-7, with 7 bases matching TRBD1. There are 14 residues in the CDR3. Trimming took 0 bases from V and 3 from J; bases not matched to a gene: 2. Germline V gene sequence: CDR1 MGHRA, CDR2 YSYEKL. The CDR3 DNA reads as TGCGCCAGCAGCCAAGATCCAGGGGGCTACGAGCAGTACGTC. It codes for CASSQDPGGYEQYV.

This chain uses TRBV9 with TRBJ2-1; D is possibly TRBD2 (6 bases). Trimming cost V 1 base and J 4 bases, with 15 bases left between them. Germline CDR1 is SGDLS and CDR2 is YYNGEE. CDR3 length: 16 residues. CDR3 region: CASSVSPVGRYNEQFF. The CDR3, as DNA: TGTGCCAGCAGCGTATCCCCAGTAGGGAGGTACAATGAGCAGTTCTTC.

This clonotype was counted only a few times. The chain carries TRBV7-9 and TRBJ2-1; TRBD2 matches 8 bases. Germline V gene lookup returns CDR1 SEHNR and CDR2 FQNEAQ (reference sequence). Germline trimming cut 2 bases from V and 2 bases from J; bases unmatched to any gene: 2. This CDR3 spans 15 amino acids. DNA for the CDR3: TGTGCCAGCAGCTTACGGGAGGGCGCCTACAATGAGCAGTTCTTC. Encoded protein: CASSLREGAYNEQFF.